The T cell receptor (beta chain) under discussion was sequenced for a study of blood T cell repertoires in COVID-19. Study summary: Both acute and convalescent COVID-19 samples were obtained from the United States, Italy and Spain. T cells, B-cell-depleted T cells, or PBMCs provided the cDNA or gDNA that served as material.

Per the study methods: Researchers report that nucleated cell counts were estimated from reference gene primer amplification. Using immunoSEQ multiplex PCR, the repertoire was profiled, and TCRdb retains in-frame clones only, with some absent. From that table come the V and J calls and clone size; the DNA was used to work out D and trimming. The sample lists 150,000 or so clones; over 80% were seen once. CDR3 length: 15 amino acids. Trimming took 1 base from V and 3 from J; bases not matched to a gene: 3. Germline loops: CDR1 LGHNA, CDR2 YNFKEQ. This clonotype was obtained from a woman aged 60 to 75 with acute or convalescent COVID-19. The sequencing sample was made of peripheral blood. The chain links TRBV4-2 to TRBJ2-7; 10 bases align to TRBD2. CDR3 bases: TGTGCCAGCAGCCAAGGGGGACTAGCGAACTACGAGCAGTACTTC. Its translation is CASSQGGLANYEQYF.